This T cell receptor (beta chain) was sequenced in a study of graft-versus-host responses after intestinal transplantation. Study-level information: Those transplanted obtained multivisceral, liver-intestinal, or isolated intestinal grafts. Findings and caveats of the study: When patients had graft-donor T cell macrochimerism, their allografts held high graft-versus-host to host-versus-graft clonal ratios.

Only in-frame clones appear in the TCRdb table, and some are missing; sequencing was by immunoSEQ multiplex PCR. This sample carries 6,000 to 9,000 clones, under 40% of them seen once, and the ten largest clones take 3.5% to 4%. Germline lookup yields CDR1 LNHDA and CDR2 SQIVND (reference sequence). The ends were cut back, 7 bases at V and 2 bases at J, with 21 bases in the middle. The CDR3 extends over 17 amino acids. There are a few counts of this clone. The material was alloreactive CD4+ T cells from a mixed lymphocyte reaction culture, obtained before transplantation. Subset given: CFSE-low proliferating T cells sorted from approximately 6-day pre-transplant mixed lymphocyte reaction (GvH or HvG direction). The receptor was isolated from a human patient who was an organ donor for intestinal transplantation. The chain employs TRBV19 and TRBJ2-1; D might be TRBD1 (6 bases). The CDR3 region has the DNA TGTGCCAGTAAGTCGGACAGACCTCCAAGAACCTACAATGAGCAGTTCTTC. It is translated as CASKSDRPPRTYNEQFF.